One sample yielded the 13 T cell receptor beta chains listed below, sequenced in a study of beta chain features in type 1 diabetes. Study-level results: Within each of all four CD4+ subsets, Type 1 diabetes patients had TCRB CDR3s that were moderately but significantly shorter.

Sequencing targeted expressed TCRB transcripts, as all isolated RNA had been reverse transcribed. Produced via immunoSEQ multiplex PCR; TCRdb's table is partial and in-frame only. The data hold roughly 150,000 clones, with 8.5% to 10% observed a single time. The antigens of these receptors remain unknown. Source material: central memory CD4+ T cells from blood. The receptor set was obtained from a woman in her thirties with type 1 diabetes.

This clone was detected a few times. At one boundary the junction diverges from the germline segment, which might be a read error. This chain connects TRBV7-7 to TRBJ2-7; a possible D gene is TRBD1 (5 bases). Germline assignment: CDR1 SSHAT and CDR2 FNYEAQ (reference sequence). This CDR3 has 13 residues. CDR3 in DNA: TGTGCTAGCAGCTTAGTCCCAGACAGCGAGCAGTACTTC. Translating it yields CASSLVPDSEQYF.

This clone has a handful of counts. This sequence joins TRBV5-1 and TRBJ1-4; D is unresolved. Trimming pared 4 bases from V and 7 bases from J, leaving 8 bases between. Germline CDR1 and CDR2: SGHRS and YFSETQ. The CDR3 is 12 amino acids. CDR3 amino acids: CASSGRGEKLFF. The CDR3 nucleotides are TGCGCCAGCAGCGGTCGCGGTGAAAAACTGTTTTTT.

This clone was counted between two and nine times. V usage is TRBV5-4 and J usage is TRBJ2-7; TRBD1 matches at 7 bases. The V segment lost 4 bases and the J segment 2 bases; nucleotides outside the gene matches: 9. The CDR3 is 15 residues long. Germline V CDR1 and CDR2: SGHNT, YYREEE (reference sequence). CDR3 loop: CASSHGTESPYEQYF. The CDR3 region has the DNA TGTGCCAGCAGCCACGGGACAGAGAGCCCCTACGAGCAGTACTTC.

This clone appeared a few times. The CDR3 loop reads CASSRRGLTNEKLFF. For the CDR3, the DNA is TGTGCCAGCAGCCGTAGGGGGTTGACTAATGAAAAACTGTTTTTT. V and J are TRBV7-8 and TRBJ1-4, with D possibly matching TRBD1 (6 bases). This CDR3 region has 15 residues. Germline V gene data show CDR1 as SGHVS and CDR2 as FQNEAQ. V was cut by 5 bases and J by 2 bases, with 12 bases left in between.

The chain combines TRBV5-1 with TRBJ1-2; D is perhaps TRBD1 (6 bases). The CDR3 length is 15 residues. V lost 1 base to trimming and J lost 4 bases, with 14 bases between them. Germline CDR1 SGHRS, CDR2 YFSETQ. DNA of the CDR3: TGCGCCAGCAGCTTGACCGGGGGGGCCCTCTATGGCTACACCTTC. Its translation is CASSLTGGALYGYTF.

CDR3 sequence: CSVEDRNRNTGELFF. Here the CDR3 DNA reads TGCAGCGTTGAAGATCGGAACAGAAACACCGGGGAGCTGTTTTTT. The rearrangement links TRBV29-1 to TRBJ2-2; D call uncertain. The CDR3 has 15 amino acids. Germline CDR1 reads SQVTM; CDR2 reads ANQGSEA. Trimming pared 0 bases from V and 2 bases from J, leaving 10 bases between.

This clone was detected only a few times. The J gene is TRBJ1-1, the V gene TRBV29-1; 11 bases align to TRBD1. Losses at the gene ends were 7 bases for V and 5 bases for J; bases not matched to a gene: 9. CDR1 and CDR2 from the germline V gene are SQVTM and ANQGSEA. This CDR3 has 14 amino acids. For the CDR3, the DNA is TGCAGCGCACCGGACAGGGGGCATGAGACTGAAGCTTTCTTT. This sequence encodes CSAPDRGHETEAFF. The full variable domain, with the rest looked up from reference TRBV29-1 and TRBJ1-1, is SAVISQKPSRDICQRGTSLTIQCQVDSQVTMMFWYRQQPGQSLTLIATANQGSEATYESGFVIDKFPISRPNLTFSTLTVSNMSPEDSSIYLCSAPDRGHETEAFFGQGTRLTVV.

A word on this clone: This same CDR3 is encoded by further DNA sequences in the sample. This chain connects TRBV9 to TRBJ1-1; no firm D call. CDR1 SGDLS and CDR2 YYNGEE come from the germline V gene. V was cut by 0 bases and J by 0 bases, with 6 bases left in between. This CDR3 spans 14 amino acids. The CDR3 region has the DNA TGTGCCAGCAGCGTAGGAGGAGTGAACACTGAAGCTTTCTTT. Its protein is CASSVGGVNTEAFF.

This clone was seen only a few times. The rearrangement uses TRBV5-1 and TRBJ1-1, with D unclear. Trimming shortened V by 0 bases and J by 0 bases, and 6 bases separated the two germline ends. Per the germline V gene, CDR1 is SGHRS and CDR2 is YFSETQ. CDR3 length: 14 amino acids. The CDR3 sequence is CASSLGGMNTEAFF. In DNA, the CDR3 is TGCGCCAGCAGCTTGGGAGGAATGAACACTGAAGCTTTCTTT.

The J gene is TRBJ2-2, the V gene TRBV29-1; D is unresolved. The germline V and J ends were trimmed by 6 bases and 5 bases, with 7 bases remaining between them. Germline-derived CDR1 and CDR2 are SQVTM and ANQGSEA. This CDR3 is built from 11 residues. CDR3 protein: CSVTITGELFF. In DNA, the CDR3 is TGCAGCGTCACAATTACCGGGGAGCTGTTTTTT.

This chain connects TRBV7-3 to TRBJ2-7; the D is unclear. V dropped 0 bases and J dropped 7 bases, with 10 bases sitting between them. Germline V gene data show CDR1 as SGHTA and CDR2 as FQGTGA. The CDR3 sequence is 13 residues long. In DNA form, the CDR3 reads TGTGCCAGCAGCTTAACGCCCTCGGAGGAGCAGTACTTC. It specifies CASSLTPSEEQYF.

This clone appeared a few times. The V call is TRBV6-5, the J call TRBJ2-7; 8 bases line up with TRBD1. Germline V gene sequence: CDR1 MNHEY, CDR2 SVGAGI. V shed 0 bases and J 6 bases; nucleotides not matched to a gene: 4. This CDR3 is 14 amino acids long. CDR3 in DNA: TGTGCCAGCAGTTACTCCGGACAGGGAGGCGAGCAGTACTTC. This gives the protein CASSYSGQGGEQYF.

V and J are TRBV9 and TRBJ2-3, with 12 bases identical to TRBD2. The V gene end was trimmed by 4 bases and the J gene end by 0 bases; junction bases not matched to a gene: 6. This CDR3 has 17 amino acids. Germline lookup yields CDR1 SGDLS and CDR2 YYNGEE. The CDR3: CASSPRTSGTSTDTQYF. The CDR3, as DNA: TGTGCCAGCAGCCCCCGGACTAGCGGGACTAGCACAGATACGCAGTATTTT.